This TCR beta chain appears in the sequencing data of a study of identical twins (TCRdb year 2016). A note on the overall study: To test whether fetal clonotypes persist, this study deep-sequenced TCR alpha and beta repertoires from monozygotic twins, from unrelated adults of various ages, and from cord blood. Replicate twin experiments were performed at different times using different library preparation protocols to rule out contamination.

Sequences MDHEN (CDR1) and SYDVKM (CDR2) are obtained from the germline V gene. Trimming costs V 3 bases and J 6 bases, and their ends lie 18 bases apart. The CDR3 measures 15 amino acids from cysteine to phenylalanine. The sequence is cut down to CDR3 DNA, 45 bases in frame from base 1. All donors were healthy Caucasians. Three pairs of female monozygotic twins, all aged about 18 to 30 years, made up the twin cohort. CD4+ and CD8+ T cell populations were isolated with positive isolation kits from Invitrogen. Library method: 5' RACE. For sequencing, an Illumina HiSeq 2000 was employed. Template switching introduced a universal primer binding site; the final cDNA contained a unique molecular identifier, enabling accurate counting of TCR cDNA molecules. First-strand cDNA for TCR alpha and beta chains was synthesized from specific primers in the conserved constant-segment region. To control for contamination, every cDNA library was double barcoded, receiving both a SMART-Mk sample barcode and Illumina barcodes. TruSeq adapter sequences and Illumina sample barcodes were added in two successive PCR steps. Sequencing of the TCR alpha and beta cDNA libraries was done on the Illumina HiSeq platform using custom primers. The original pipeline was this. MiGEC processed the raw reads to extract unique molecular identifiers, while MiXCR was used to determine the CDR3 positions. For each individual, recombination models were inferred using an EM algorithm with the repgenHMM and IGoR tools. Shared clonotype analysis was performed with the tcR package in R, normalizing sharing by the product of cloneset sizes. To study raw recombination without the effects of thymic and clonal selection, out-of-frame nonproductive sequences were analyzed. TCRdb reprocessed the public reads (quality trimming at Q25 with fastp, clone calling with MiXCR) and kept in-frame beta chains. Each entry merges the rows of one CDR3 protein and shows their most common DNA and genes. V and J calls and clone size were set by TCRdb, not the authors. The sample table lists approximately 220,000 distinct CDR3 sequences, 7% to 8.5% of them with a count of one. The ten biggest clones cover more than 5% of the sample.

What the research found in general, with its limitations: Zero-insertion analyses could be partly confounded by invariant T cells such as MAIT and iNKT, although diverse VJ usage argued against such confounding for most clonotypes. Because the same donors could not be followed over many years, the conclusions depended on cross-sectional statistical analysis. The excess sharing between twins in beta out-of-frame sequences was weaker because fewer shared sequences reduced the signal-to-noise ratio. Compared with coincidental sharing between unrelated individuals, out-of-frame TCR alpha sequences shared between twins had an excess of sequences with low generation probability. In monozygotic twins, out-of-frame TCR alpha sharing was systematically underestimated by recombination models, although the models agreed with sharing between unrelated individuals. Fewer insertions were carried by abundant cord blood beta clonotypes; a weaker similar trend was observed in young adult naive repertoires, while no such trend was observed in memory repertoires.

Remarks on this clonotype: Its recognized antigen is unknown. It has no much larger one-base neighbor in the sample; base qualities were not kept.

These records were also assigned to another study, of yellow fever vaccine responses in identical twins. That second publication adds: According to the authors, in identical twins the way T cells responded to vaccination appeared partly convergent and partly personalized. The study precisely tracked vaccine-responding T cell clones in identical twins.

The rearranged chain carries TRBV28 and TRBJ2-7, with the D gene too uncertain to name. The material sequenced was CD8+ T cells sorted from blood. The TCR comes from a woman aged 18-35 years in good health. CDR3 protein: CASSLQPDGLSEQYF. The DNA sequence reads TGTGCCAGCAGTTTGCAACCGGACGGCCTCAGCGAGCAGTACTTC. The reference TRBV28 and TRBJ2-7 proteins fill in what lies around the CDR3, so the full variable domain reads DVKVTQSSRYLVKRTGEKVFLECVQDMDHENMFWYRQDPGLGLRLIYFSYDVKMKEKGDIPEGYSVSREKKERFSLILESASTNQTSMYLCASSLQPDGLSEQYFGPGTRLTVT.